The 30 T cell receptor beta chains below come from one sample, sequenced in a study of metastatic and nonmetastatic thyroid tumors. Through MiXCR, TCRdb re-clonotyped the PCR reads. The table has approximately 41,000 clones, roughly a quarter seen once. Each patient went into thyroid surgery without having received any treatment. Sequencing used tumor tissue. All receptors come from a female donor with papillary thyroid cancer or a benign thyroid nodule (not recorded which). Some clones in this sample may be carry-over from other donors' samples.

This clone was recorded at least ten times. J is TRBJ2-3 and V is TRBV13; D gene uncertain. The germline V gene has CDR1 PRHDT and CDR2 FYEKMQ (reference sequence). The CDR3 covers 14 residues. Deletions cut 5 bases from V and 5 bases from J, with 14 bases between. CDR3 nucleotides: TGTGCCAGCAGCATGGGTAGTCGTGGAGATACGCAGTATTTT. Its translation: CASSMGSRGDTQYF.

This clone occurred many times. The CDR3 nucleotides read TGCAGTGCCGGGGCAGGGGTCACTGAAGCTTTCTTT. It specifies CSAGAGVTEAFF. The J gene is TRBJ1-1, the V gene TRBV20-1; D perhaps matches TRBD1 (6 bases). The V end was cut by 6 bases, the J end by 4 bases, with 12 bases between. CDR1 is DFQATT and CDR2 is SNEGSKA in the germline V gene (reference sequence). The CDR3 contains 12 residues.

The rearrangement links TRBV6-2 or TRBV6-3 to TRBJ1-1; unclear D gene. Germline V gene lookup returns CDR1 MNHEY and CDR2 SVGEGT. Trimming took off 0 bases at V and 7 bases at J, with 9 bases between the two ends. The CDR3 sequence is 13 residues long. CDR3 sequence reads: CASSYSNRNEAFF. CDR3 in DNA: TGTGCCAGCAGTTACTCGAACCGGAATGAAGCTTTCTTT.

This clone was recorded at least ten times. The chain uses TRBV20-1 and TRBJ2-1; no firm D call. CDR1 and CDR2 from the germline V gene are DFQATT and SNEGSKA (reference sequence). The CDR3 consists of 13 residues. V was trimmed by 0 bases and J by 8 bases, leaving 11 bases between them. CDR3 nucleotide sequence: TGCAGTGCTAGAGATCTCGCTGGAGATGAGCAGTTCTTC. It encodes CSARDLAGDEQFF.

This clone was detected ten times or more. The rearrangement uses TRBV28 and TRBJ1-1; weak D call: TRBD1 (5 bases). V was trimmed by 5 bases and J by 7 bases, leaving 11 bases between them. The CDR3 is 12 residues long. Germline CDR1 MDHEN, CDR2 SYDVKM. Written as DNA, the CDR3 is TGTGCCAGCAGTCCCCTCGGGGGTGAAGCTTTCTTT. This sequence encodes CASSPLGGEAFF.

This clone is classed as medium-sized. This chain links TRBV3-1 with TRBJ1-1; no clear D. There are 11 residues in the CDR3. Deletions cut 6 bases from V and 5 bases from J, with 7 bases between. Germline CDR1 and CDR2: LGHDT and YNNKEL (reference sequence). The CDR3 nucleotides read TGTGCCAGCAGACTGGAGACTGAAGCTTTCTTT. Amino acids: CASRLETEAFF.

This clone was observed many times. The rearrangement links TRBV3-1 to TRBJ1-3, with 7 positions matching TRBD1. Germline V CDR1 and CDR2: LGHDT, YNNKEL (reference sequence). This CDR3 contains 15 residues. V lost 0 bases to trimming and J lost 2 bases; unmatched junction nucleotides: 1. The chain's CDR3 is CASSQDQGAGNTIYF. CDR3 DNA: TGTGCCAGCAGCCAAGACCAGGGGGCTGGAAACACCATATATTTT.

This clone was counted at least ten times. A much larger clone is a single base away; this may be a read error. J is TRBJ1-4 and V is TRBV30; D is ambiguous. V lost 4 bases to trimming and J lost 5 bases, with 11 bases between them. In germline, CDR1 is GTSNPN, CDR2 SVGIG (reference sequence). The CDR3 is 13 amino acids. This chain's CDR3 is CAWTGGRNEKLFF. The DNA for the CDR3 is TGTGCCTGGACCGGCGGAAGGAATGAAAAACTGTTTTTT.

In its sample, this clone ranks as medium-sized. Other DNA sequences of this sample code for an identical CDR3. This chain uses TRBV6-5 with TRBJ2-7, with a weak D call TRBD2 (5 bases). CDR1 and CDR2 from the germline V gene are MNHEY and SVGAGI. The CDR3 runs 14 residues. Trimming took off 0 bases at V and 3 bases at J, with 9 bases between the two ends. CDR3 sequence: CASSYSSGGYEQYF. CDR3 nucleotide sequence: TGTGCCAGCAGTTACTCGAGCGGTGGCTACGAGCAGTACTTC.

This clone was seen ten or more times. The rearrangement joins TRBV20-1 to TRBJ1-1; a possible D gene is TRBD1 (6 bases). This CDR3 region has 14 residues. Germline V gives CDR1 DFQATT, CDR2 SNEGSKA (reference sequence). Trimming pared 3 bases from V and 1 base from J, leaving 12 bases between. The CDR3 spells CSASQGRWNTEAFF. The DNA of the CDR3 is TGCAGTGCTAGCCAGGGGCGGTGGAACACTGAAGCTTTCTTT.

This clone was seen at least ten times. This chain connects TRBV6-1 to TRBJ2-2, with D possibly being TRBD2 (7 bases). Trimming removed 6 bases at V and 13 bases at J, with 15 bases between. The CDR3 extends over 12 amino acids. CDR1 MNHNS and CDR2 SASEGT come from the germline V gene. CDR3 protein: CASRTQGRGLFF. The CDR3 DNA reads TGTGCCAGCAGAACCCAGGGGAGGGGGCTGTTTTTT.

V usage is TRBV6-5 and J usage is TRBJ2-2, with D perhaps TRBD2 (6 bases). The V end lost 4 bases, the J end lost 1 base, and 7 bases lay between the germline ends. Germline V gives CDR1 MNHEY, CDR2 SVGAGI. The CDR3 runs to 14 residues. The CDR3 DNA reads TGTGCCAGCAGTTGGGGAGGGAACACCGGGGAGCTGTTTTTT. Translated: CASSWGGNTGELFF.

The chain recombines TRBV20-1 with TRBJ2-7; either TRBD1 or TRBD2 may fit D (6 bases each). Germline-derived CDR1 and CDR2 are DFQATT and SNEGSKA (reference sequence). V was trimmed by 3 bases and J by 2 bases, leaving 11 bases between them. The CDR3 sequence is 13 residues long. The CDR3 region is CSARVRGAYEQYF. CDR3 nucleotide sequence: TGCAGTGCTAGGGTTAGGGGGGCCTACGAGCAGTACTTC.

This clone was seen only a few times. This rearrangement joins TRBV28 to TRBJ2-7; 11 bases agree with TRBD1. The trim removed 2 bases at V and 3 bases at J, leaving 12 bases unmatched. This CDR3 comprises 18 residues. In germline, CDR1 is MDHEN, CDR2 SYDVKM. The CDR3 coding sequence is TGTGCCAGCAGTTTACCCGGGACAGGGGGTGGGGGCTTCTACGAGCAGTACTTC. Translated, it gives CASSLPGTGGGGFYEQYF.

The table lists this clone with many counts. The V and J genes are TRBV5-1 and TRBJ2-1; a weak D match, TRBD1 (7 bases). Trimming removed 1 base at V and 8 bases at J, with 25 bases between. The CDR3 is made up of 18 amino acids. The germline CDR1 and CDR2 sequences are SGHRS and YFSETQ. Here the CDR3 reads CASSLLGVAREQGDEQFF. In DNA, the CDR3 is TGCGCCAGCAGCTTGTTGGGCGTTGCTCGGGAGCAGGGGGATGAGCAGTTCTTC.

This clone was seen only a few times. CDR3 nucleotide sequence: TGTGCCAGCAGCCAGGGCAGAAATTGGGTGAGCTCCTACAATGAGCAGTTCTTC. Translated: CASSQGRNWVSSYNEQFF. The rearrangement uses TRBV14 and TRBJ2-1, with D unresolved. Germline V gives CDR1 SGHDN, CDR2 FVKESK. The V end was cut by 3 bases, the J end by 0 bases, with 18 bases between. This CDR3 has 18 amino acids.

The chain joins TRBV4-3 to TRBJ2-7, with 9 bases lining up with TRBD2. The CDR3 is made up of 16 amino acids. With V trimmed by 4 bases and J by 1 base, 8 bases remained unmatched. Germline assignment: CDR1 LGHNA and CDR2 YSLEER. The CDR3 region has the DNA TGCGCCAGCAGCCCCTGGGCTAGCGGGAAATCCTACGAGCAGTACTTC. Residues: CASSPWASGKSYEQYF.

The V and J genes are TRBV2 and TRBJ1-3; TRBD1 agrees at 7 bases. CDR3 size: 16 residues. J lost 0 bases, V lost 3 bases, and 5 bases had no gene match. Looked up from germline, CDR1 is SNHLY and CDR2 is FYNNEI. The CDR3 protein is CASSDRGLSSGNTIYF. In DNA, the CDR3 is TGTGCCAGCAGTGATAGGGGGCTCAGCTCTGGAAACACCATATATTTT.

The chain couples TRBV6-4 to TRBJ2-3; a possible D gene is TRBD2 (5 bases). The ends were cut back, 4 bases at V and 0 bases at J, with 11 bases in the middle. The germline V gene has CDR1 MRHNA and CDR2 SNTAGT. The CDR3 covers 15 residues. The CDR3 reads CASSALDSSTDTQYF. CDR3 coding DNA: TGTGCCAGCAGTGCCCTGGACTCTAGCACAGATACGCAGTATTTT.

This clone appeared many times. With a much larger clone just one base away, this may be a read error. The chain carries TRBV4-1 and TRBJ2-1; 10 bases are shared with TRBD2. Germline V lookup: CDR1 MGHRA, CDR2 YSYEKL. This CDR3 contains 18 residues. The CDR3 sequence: CASGQGTSGTEVDNEQFF. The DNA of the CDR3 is TGCGCCAGCGGCCAAGGTACTAGCGGGACGGAGGTGGACAATGAGCAGTTCTTC.

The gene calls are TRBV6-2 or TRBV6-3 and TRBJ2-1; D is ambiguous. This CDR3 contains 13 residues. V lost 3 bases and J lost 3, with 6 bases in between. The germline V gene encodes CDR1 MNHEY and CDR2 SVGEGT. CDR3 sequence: CASSYTYYNEQFF. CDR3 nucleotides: TGTGCCAGCAGTTATACCTACTACAATGAGCAGTTCTTC.

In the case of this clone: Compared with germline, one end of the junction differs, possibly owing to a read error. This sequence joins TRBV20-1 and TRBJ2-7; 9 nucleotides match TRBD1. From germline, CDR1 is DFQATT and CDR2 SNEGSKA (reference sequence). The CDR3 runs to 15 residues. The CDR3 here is CSAGEGTGGMGEQYF. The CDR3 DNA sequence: TGCAGTGCTGGAGAGGGAACAGGGGGCATGGGAGAGCAGTACTTC.

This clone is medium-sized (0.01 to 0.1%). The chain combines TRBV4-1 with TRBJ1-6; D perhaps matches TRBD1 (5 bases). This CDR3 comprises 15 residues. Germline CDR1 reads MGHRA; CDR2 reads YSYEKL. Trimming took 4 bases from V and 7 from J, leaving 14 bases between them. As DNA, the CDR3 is TGCGCCAGCAGCCTTTCGCGGGACTTCAATTCACCCCTCCACTTT. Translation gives CASSLSRDFNSPLHF.

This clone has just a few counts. The CDR3 nucleotides are TGTGCCAGCAGTTACGGCAGGGGGCCAGGTACGCAGTATTTT. This gives the protein CASSYGRGPGTQYF. The rearrangement uses TRBV6-6 and TRBJ2-3; 8 positions match TRBD1. The length of the CDR3 is 14 residues. Per the germline V gene, CDR1 is MNHNY and CDR2 is SVGAGI (reference sequence). V shed 2 bases, J shed 8 bases, and the junction held 6 bases outside the gene matches.

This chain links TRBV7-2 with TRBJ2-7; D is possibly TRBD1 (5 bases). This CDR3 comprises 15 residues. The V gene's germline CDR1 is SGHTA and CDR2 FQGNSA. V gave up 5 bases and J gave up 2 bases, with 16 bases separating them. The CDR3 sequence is CASSPPRGPPYEQYF. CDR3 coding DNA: TGTGCCAGCAGCCCCCCTAGGGGTCCCCCCTACGAGCAGTACTTC.

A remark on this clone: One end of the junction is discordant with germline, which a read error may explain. The CDR3 DNA sequence: TGTGCCAGCAGCCTTCACGGGACCGCTGTCAATCAGCCCCGGCATTTT. This gives the protein CASSLHGTAVNQPRHF. V and J are TRBV7-8 and TRBJ1-5; weak D call: TRBD1 (5 bases). The CDR3 extends over 16 amino acids. The germline CDR1 and CDR2 sequences are SGHVS and FQNEAQ.

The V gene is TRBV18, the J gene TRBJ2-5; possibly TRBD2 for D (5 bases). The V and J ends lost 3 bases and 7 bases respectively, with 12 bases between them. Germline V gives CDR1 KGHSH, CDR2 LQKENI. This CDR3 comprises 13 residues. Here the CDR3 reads CASSPPEVWTQYF. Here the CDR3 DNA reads TGTGCCAGCTCACCTCCGGAGGTTTGGACCCAGTACTTC.

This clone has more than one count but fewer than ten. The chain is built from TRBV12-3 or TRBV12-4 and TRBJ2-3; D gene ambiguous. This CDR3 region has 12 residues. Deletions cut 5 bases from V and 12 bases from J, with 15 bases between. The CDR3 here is CASSLGLSSQYF. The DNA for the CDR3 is TGTGCCAGCAGTCTAGGGCTAAGTTCTCAGTATTTT.

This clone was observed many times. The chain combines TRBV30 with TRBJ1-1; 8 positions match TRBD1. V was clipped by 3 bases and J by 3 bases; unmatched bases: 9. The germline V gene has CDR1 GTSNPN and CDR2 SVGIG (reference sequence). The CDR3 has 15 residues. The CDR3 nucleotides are TGTGCCTGGAGACTTGGACAGGGAGGGGACACTGAAGCTTTCTTT. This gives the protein CAWRLGQGGDTEAFF.

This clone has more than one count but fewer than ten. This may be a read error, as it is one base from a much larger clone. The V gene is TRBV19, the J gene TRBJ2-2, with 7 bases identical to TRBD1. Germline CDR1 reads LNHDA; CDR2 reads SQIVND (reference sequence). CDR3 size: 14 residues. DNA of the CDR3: TGTGCCAGTAACCCCGGGACAGTCACCAGGGAGCTGTTTTTT. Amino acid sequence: CASNPGTVTRELFF.